The present T cell receptor beta chain was sequenced within a study of T cells in Graves' hyperthyroidism and ophthalmopathy (dated by TCRdb to the late 2010s). With respect to the entire study: Peripheral blood samples were taken at initial diagnosis, before any treatment was given. To identify distinguishing TCR V-J signatures, a discovery cohort of roughly 100 patients was used, comprising 40 to 45 with Graves' ophthalmopathy and 55 to 65 with stable Graves' hyperthyroidism. An independent validation cohort of 18 to 20 hyperthyroidism patients and about 16 patients who later progressed to ophthalmopathy tested prospective prediction of ophthalmopathy. For training and testing, the 100 or so patients in the discovery cohort were randomly divided in a 7:3 ratio. The study also compared thyroid tissue and blood T-cell repertoires from about 6 Graves' hyperthyroidism patients. After blood sampling, hyperthyroidism patients were treated with methimazole at a starting dose of 30 mg daily, and ophthalmopathy patients were treated with high-dose intravenous methylprednisolone. The paper describes TCR Vbeta CDR3 sequencing of 120 to 150 peripheral blood samples, made up of 40 to 45 ophthalmopathy patients, roughly 75 hyperthyroidism patients and 17 progressor patients.

On the study overall, not on this receptor specifically: Ophthalmopathy was separated from stable hyperthyroidism by a 13 V-J signature model, with about 86% sensitivity and roughly 81% specificity obtained in cross-validation and 80%/75% obtained in testing. Sample size was not statistically predetermined, and investigators were not blinded to group allocation. In validation, the model predicted progression to ophthalmopathy with about 71% sensitivity and 72% to 75% specificity, a median of approximately 6.5 months before onset. Most expanded thyroid clonotypes (frequency above 0.001) were also detected in blood, suggesting blood repertoires may reflect thyroid immune responses.

The table lists this clonotype with many counts. Its cognate antigen has yet to be identified. No per-base quality is available; no much larger clone lies one base away. From its cysteine to its phenylalanine, the CDR3 spans 15 amino acids. Only the CDR3 DNA is retained, 45 bases long and in frame from the first base. CDR1 and CDR2 (MNHEY, SMNVEV) derive from the germline V gene (reference sequence). Trimming takes 3 bases from V and 0 bases from J, and the germline ends sit 9 bases apart. A patient counted as having stable Graves' hyperthyroidism if no progression to ophthalmopathy occurred over 18 months of follow-up. The hyperthyroidism patients were between 18 and 65 years old and newly diagnosed, with a disease duration of less than 2 months. The study excluded patients with uncontrolled infections, other autoimmune diseases, pregnancy or lactation. Diagnoses were established on the basis of clinical symptoms, serum thyroxine and TRAb, thyroid ultrasound, and orbital computed tomography. Ficoll-Paque density gradient centrifugation was used to isolate PBMCs from under 11 ml of fresh peripheral blood. Trizol reagent was used to extract total RNA, and RNA quality was then checked on an Agilent 2100 Bioanalyzer.

Amplification of TCR beta CDR3 regions was carried out from RNA transcripts. The TCR CDR3 was subjected to a first round of RT-PCR using the HTBI primer set and the Qiagen OneStep RT-PCR kit. The libraries were constructed in a second round of multiplex PCR and then size-selected and purified. The libraries were sequenced on an Illumina HiSeq2000 using paired-end 100 bp reads. The source study handled its data this way. SOAPnuke was used to process the raw data, with reads discarded if the reads contained adapters or uncalled bases, had a mean Phred below 15, or lacked an exact constant-primer or identifier match. High-quality paired reads were merged using COPE v1.2.5, and each unique nucleotide sequence was defined as a clonotype. Clonotypes were aligned to IMGT TRBV, TRBD and TRBJ reference segments using MiTCR v1.1. Only V-J combinations with frequency above 0.0001, covering 99% to 99.2% of repertoires, were analysed. A TCS score was defined as the ratio of F50 (clonal expansion) to E x V (chaos), with BLOSUM62-based TCRdist applied between CDR3 peptides within each V-J. Welch's t-statistics and random forest reduced around 520 V-J features to 13, which were used in a naive Bayes classifier (R e1071). TCRdb reran the public reads through fastp at Q25 and MiXCR, keeping productive beta chains. Every distinct CDR3 protein forms one entry, paired with its most common genes and DNA. The V and J calls reflect TCRdb's pipeline rather than the authors' work. The sample includes about 480,000 distinct CDR3 sequences, with under 15% observed a single time. Of the sample, 17% is held by the ten largest clones.

The sequence is built from TRBV27 and TRBJ2-4; no D segment can be confidently identified. Sequencing was done on a sample of blood. The source is a woman aged 18-29 years with Graves' hyperthyroidism. The CDR3 sequence is CASSFGILAKNIQYF. The sequenced DNA is TGTGCCAGCAGTTTCGGCATACTAGCCAAAAACATTCAGTACTTC.